Listed here are 29 T cell receptor beta chains from one sample, sequenced in a study of blood T cells in healthy people across ages. The use of a sample-barcoded 5' primer and a J-beta primer mix characterized a second PCR of roughly 7 to 12 cycles. TCRdb processed the 5' RACE reads anew with MiXCR; each CDR3 protein has one entry. This table has hundreds of thousands of distinct CDR3 sequences, about three fifths appearing once. The specimen sequenced was blood. Receptors were obtained from a man aged 30 to 45 in good health.

This clonotype has a handful of counts. V usage is TRBV6-1 and J usage is TRBJ2-1; TRBD1 matches at 9 bases. The V segment lost 9 bases and the J segment 6 bases; nucleotides outside the gene matches: 6. Per germline, CDR1 MNHNS and CDR2 SASEGT. CDR3 length equals 13 residues. The CDR3 region is CASGTGWTNEQFF. CDR3 coding DNA: TGTGCCAGTGGGACAGGGTGGACCAATGAGCAGTTCTTC.

This clonotype showed up many times. The chain recombines TRBV5-6 with TRBJ2-1, with D hard to call. The germline gives CDR1 SGHDT, CDR2 YYEEEE. The CDR3 length is 12 residues. V was clipped by 3 bases and J by 7 bases, with 8 bases between them. CDR3 loop: CASSYRLNEQFF. DNA for the CDR3: TGTGCCAGCAGCTACCGATTAAATGAGCAGTTCTTC.

As regards this clonotype: The conserved phenylalanine or tryptophan normally closing the CDR3 is absent here, so this likely arose from a read error. The genes are TRBV6-1 and TRBJ2-2; D call uncertain. Germline lookup yields CDR1 MNHNS and CDR2 SASEGT. The ends were cut back, 2 bases at V and 5 bases at J, with 0 bases in the middle. The CDR3 runs 11 residues. CDR3 sequence (DNA): TGTGCCAGCAGTGAAACCGGGGAGCTGTTTTTG. Translated: CASSETGELFL.

This clonotype has only a few counts. J is TRBJ2-5 and V is TRBV20-1, with 12 bases lining up with TRBD2. V lost 8 bases and J lost 8; bases outside the gene matches: 15. The germline V gene has CDR1 DFQATT and CDR2 SNEGSKA (reference sequence). CDR3 length equals 15 residues. The CDR3: CSPRTSGTVRETQYF. The DNA for the CDR3 is TGCAGTCCAAGGACTAGCGGGACCGTGCGGGAAACCCAGTACTTC.

The V call is TRBV20-1, the J call TRBJ2-6; D remains unclear. The CDR3 spans 13 residues. Per germline, CDR1 DFQATT and CDR2 SNEGSKA (reference sequence). V was pared by 4 bases and J by 2 bases, with 6 bases between. CDR3 nucleotide sequence: TGCAGTGCTATACTAACTGGGGCCAACGTCCTGACTTTC. Translation gives CSAILTGANVLTF.

The chain is built from TRBV10-3 and TRBJ2-3; D unresolved. The length of the CDR3 is 15 residues. CDR1 and CDR2 from the germline V gene are ENHRY and SYGVKD. V lost 11 bases and J lost 1, with 19 bases in between. The CDR3 DNA is TGTGCCTCCCGAGGTCTGGGTGGTGGCACAGATACGCAGTATTTT. It specifies CASRGLGGGTDTQYF.

The V and J genes are TRBV28 and TRBJ2-1, with D possibly called TRBD1 or TRBD2 (5 bases each). The CDR3 is 13 amino acids. Germline V gene sequence: CDR1 MDHEN, CDR2 SYDVKM. Trimming removed 8 bases from V and 8 bases from J, with 16 bases in between. CDR3 sequence: CASGTFRGDEQFF. The CDR3 DNA follows: TGTGCCAGCGGGACCTTTAGAGGCGATGAGCAGTTCTTC.

This clonotype was observed a handful of times. The V and J genes are TRBV15 and TRBJ2-1, with no clear D. CDR3 length equals 15 residues. Trimming took off 6 bases at V and 6 bases at J, with 18 bases between the two ends. From germline, CDR1 is LNHNV and CDR2 YYDKDF (reference sequence). This chain's CDR3 is CATSTIAPPGNEQFF. The CDR3 DNA follows: TGTGCCACCAGTACTATTGCCCCGCCGGGCAATGAGCAGTTCTTC. The whole variable domain, filled in from reference TRBV15 and TRBJ2-1, reads DAMVIQNPRYQVTQFGKPVTLSCSQTLNHNVMYWYQQKSSQAPKLLFHYYDKDFNNEADTPDNFQSRRPNTSFCFLDIRSPGLGDTAMYLCATSTIAPPGNEQFFGPGTRLTVL.

V is TRBV20-1 and J is TRBJ2-1, with 7 bases matching TRBD2. CDR1 is DFQATT, CDR2 SNEGSKA, per germline (reference sequence). There are 15 residues in the CDR3. V lost 1 base and J lost 9; bases outside the gene matches: 12. The CDR3 sequence is CSARGGSGGRGEQFF. Written as DNA, the CDR3 is TGCAGTGCTAGAGGGGGGAGCGGAGGGAGGGGTGAGCAGTTCTTC.

As to this clonotype: The junction and the germline gene differ at one end; a read error may be behind it. In DNA, the CDR3 is TGTGCCAGCCATTTCGGGGGGGGCGGAGATGCGCAGTATTTT. Its translation: CASHFGGGGDAQYF. The chain combines TRBV12-3 or TRBV12-4 with TRBJ2-3; TRBD2 agrees at 8 bases. CDR3 length: 14 amino acids.

The gene calls are TRBV7-9 and TRBJ1-6, with 7 bases matching TRBD1. The trim removed 4 bases at V and 15 bases at J, leaving 12 bases unmatched. CDR1 and CDR2 (germline): SEHNR, FQNEAQ (reference sequence). This CDR3 contains 14 residues. The CDR3 sequence is CASSSDLGQPLLHF. DNA for the CDR3: TGTGCCAGCAGCTCAGACCTGGGACAGCCTCTCCTCCACTTT.

Concerning this clonotype itself: The junction departs from germline at one end; a sequencing error may be responsible. The rearrangement links TRBV20-1 to TRBJ2-1; a possible D gene is TRBD1 (6 bases). Germline-derived CDR1 and CDR2 are DFQATT and SNEGSKA (reference sequence). There are 14 residues in the CDR3. The chain's CDR3 is CSAREGVGWNEQFF. In DNA form, the CDR3 reads TGCAGTGCGAGAGAGGGGGTTGGATGGAATGAGCAGTTCTTC.

The chain links TRBV5-1 to TRBJ2-2, with D tentatively TRBD2 (6 bases). CDR3 length: 14 amino acids. V lost 4 bases and J lost 4, with 11 bases in between. CDR1 is SGHRS, CDR2 YFSETQ, per germline. The CDR3: CASSGTSGTGELFF. The CDR3 nucleotides are TGCGCCAGCAGCGGGACTTCGGGCACCGGGGAGCTGTTTTTT.

This clonotype has ten or more counts. V usage is TRBV7-2 and J usage is TRBJ2-5; a possible D gene is TRBD2 (5 bases). V was pared by 6 bases and J by 2 bases, with 16 bases between. Germline assignment: CDR1 SGHTA and CDR2 FQGNSA. This CDR3 comprises 15 residues. The CDR3 is CASRTGIHEQETQYF. Here the CDR3 DNA reads TGTGCCAGCAGAACGGGAATACACGAACAAGAGACCCAGTACTTC.

V is TRBV11-2 and J is TRBJ2-7, with D possibly TRBD2 on 6 matching bases. Germline CDR1 SGHAT, CDR2 FQNNGV. Trimming took 0 bases from V and 7 from J, leaving 13 bases between them. The CDR3 loop spans 14 amino acids. The CDR3 protein is CASSLDAGPGEQYF. Here the CDR3 DNA reads TGTGCCAGCAGCTTAGACGCGGGACCTGGGGAGCAGTACTTC.

V is TRBV7-2 and J is TRBJ2-1; 9 bases align to TRBD2. CDR3 size: 15 residues. Germline CDR1 and CDR2: SGHTA and FQGNSA. V was pared by 1 base and J by 12 bases, with 10 bases of the junction left unmatched. The CDR3: CASSLGGGDNRGQFF. CDR3 nucleotides: TGTGCCAGCAGCTTAGGCGGGGGGGACAATAGAGGGCAGTTCTTC.

The V call is TRBV20-1, the J call TRBJ2-3; D is unclear. V lost 1 base and J 3 bases, leaving 11 bases between the germline ends. This CDR3 spans 14 amino acids. Germline CDR1 reads DFQATT; CDR2 reads SNEGSKA (reference sequence). Written as DNA, the CDR3 is TGCAGTGCTAGAGTAGGAAGCGTAACAGATACGCAGTATTTT. Encoded protein: CSARVGSVTDTQYF.

This sequence joins TRBV15 and TRBJ1-1; 9 nucleotides line up with TRBD1. Germline lookup yields CDR1 LNHNV and CDR2 YYDKDF (reference sequence). CDR3 size: 13 residues. Unmatched junction bases numbered 2, after V lost 5 bases and J lost 4 bases. In DNA form, the CDR3 reads TGTGCCACCAGCGGACAGGGGTCCACTGAAGCTTTCTTT. Translating it yields CATSGQGSTEAFF.

The chain couples TRBV6-6 to TRBJ1-2; no clear D. V lost 2 bases to trimming and J lost 8 bases, with 9 bases between them. The V gene's germline CDR1 is MNHNY and CDR2 SVGAGI (reference sequence). This CDR3 contains 12 residues. CDR3 sequence (DNA): TGTGCCAGCAGTTACGGTCGGGCGGGCTACACCTTC. It is translated as CASSYGRAGYTF.

This clonotype showed up just a few times. This chain connects TRBV6-5 to TRBJ2-1, with 9 nucleotides matching TRBD2. The J segment lost 7 bases and the V segment lost 9 bases, leaving 10 bases of the junction unmatched. The CDR3 runs 14 residues. The germline V gene has CDR1 MNHEY and CDR2 SVGAGI. The CDR3 DNA follows: TGTGCCAGTACTGGGACTAGCATCCTAAATGAGCAGTTCTTC. As protein: CASTGTSILNEQFF.

V usage is TRBV7-2 and J usage is TRBJ2-5; D call uncertain. Germline CDR1 is SGHTA and CDR2 is FQGNSA. The CDR3 runs 13 residues. V lost 3 bases and J 4 bases, leaving 9 bases between the germline ends. DNA of the CDR3: TGTGCCAGCAGCTTTACTTGGGGAGAGACCCAGTACTTC. Amino acid sequence: CASSFTWGETQYF.

This chain uses TRBV7-2 with TRBJ2-7, with TRBD2 as a possible D gene (5 bases). CDR1 is SGHTA and CDR2 is FQGNSA in the germline V gene. Trimming cost V 5 bases and J 5 bases, with 16 bases left between them. The CDR3 length is 14 residues. The CDR3 DNA is TGTGCCAGCAGCGGTTCGGCTAGCCTGGACGAGCAGTACTTC. This translates into CASSGSASLDEQYF.

The chain couples TRBV6-5 to TRBJ1-1; TRBD1 is a possible D gene (6 bases). This CDR3 is built from 13 residues. Germline V gene lookup returns CDR1 MNHEY and CDR2 SVGAGI. The V end lost 5 bases, the J end lost 4 bases, and 11 bases lay between the germline ends. The CDR3 loop reads CASSTGLATEAFF. CDR3 DNA sequence: TGTGCCAGCAGTACAGGGTTGGCCACTGAAGCTTTCTTT.

The chain has TRBV29-1 and TRBJ1-2; unclear D gene. The germline gives CDR1 SQVTM, CDR2 ANQGSEA. The CDR3 totals 14 residues. The V gene lost 5 bases and the J gene lost 4 bases, with 17 bases spanning the gap. In DNA, the CDR3 is TGCAGCGTTTCGGACCTCGAAGAGAGCTATGGCTACACCTTC. Translating it yields CSVSDLEESYGYTF.

This sequence joins TRBV5-1 and TRBJ2-3; TRBD1 agrees at 7 bases. CDR1 and CDR2 from the germline V gene are SGHRS and YFSETQ. The trim removed 6 bases at V and 6 bases at J, leaving 10 bases unmatched. This CDR3 comprises 14 residues. The CDR3 DNA sequence: TGCGCCAGCACTCGGACAGGCGGAGTGGATACGCAGTATTTT. Amino acids: CASTRTGGVDTQYF.

In this sample, this clonotype turned up many times. The chain is built from TRBV10-1 and TRBJ2-7; 7 bases fit TRBD1. The junction had 5 bases not matched to a gene; V was cut back by 6 bases and J by 0 bases. The CDR3 is made up of 14 amino acids. Per germline, CDR1 WNHNN and CDR2 SYGVQD (reference sequence). CDR3 sequence: CASSPGTDSYEQYF. DNA for the CDR3: TGCGCCAGCAGCCCCGGGACAGACTCCTACGAGCAGTACTTC.

This clonotype was detected only a few times. The rearrangement uses TRBV29-1 and TRBJ2-1, with D possibly matching TRBD2 (5 bases). CDR3 length equals 14 residues. Trimming left V 3 bases short and J 7 bases short, with 16 bases between. The germline V gene has CDR1 SQVTM and CDR2 ANQGSEA. For the CDR3, the DNA is TGCAGCGTTGAGCGGGCTAGGTCCCCGAATGAGCAGTTCTTC. Its translation: CSVERARSPNEQFF.

V and J are TRBV7-2 and TRBJ1-5; 7 positions agree with TRBD1. CDR3 length: 15 amino acids. Germline-derived CDR1 and CDR2 are SGHTA and FQGNSA. Germline trimming cut 2 bases from V and 5 bases from J; bases unmatched to any gene: 6. CDR3 sequence (DNA): TGTGCCAGCAGCTTACGGACAGGTCGCGATCAGCCCCAGCATTTT. It yields the protein CASSLRTGRDQPQHF.

This chain connects TRBV20-1 to TRBJ2-7, with 7 nucleotides matching TRBD1. Losses at the gene ends were 6 bases for V and 3 bases for J; bases not matched to a gene: 8. This CDR3 contains 13 residues. Germline CDR1 and CDR2: DFQATT and SNEGSKA (reference sequence). The DNA for the CDR3 is TGCAGTGCCGATGGGCAGGGGGACTACGAGCAGTACTTC. This gives the protein CSADGQGDYEQYF.